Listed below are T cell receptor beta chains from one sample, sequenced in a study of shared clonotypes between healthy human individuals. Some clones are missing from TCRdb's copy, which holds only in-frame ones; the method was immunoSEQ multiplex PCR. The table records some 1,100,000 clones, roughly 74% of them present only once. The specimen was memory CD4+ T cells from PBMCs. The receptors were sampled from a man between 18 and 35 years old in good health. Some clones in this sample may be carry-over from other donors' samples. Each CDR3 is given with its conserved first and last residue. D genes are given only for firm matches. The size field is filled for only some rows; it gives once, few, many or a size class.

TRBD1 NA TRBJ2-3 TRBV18 TGTGCCAGCTCACCACGGGCAGGGGGCGCAGCGGATACGCAGTATTTT CASSPRAGGAADTQYF
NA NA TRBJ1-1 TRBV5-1 TGCGCCAGCAGCTTGGAAGGGGGTGATGAAGCTTTCTTT CASSLEGGDEAFF
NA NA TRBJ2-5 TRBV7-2 TGTGGAGTGGGAGAGACCCAGTACTTC CGVGETQYF
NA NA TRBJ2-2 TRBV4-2 TGTGCCAGCAGCCAAGACTGGCTGGTGGGGCCCACCGGGGAGCTGTTTTTT CASSQDWLVGPTGELFF
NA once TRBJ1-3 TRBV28 TGTGCCAGCAGTTTACCGGTTTTGTCTCTAACCGACTCTGGAAACACCATATATTTT CASSLPVLSLTDSGNTIYF
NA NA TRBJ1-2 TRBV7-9 TGTGCCAGCGCCTTAATCGGGGACTATGGCTACACCTTC CASALIGDYGYTF
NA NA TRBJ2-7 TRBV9 TGTGCCAGCAGCGCCGGGGCGACGGTCGACGAGCAGTACTTC CASSAGATVDEQYF
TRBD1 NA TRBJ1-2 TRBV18 TGTGCCAGCTCACCAGGGGCCAGGGGGCTGTACTATGGCTACACCTTC CASSPGARGLYYGYTF
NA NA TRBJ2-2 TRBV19 TGTGCCAGTAGTATCGAGGCCGGGGAGCTGTTTTTT CASSIEAGELFF
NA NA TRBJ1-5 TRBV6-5 TGTGCCAGCAGTCCTCCGGGGGGGCCCCAGCATTTT CASSPPGGPQHF
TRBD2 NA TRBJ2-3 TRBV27 TGTGCCAGCAGTCATTTAGCGGGAGGGAGCACAGATACGCAGTATTTT CASSHLAGGSTDTQYF
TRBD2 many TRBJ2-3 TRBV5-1 TGCGCCAGCAGCACCGGACTAGCGGGAGGGCGGGATACGCAGTATTTT CASSTGLAGGRDTQYF
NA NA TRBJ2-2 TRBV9 TGTGCCAGCAGGCGGGTGGCGGGTGGGGAGCTGTTTTTT CASRRVAGGELFF
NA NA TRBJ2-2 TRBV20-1 TGCAGTGCTAGGGGGACCGGGGAGCTGTTTTTT CSARGTGELFF
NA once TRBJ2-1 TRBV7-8 TGTGCCAGCAGCTTTCAGGGGCCTAGGGGTGAGCAGTTCTTC CASSFQGPRGEQFF
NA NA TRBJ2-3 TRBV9 TGTGCCAGCAGCGCACGCCCCGATACGCAGTATTTT CASSARPDTQYF
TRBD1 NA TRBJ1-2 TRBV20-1 TGCAAGACACAGGGGGCAAATGGCTACACCTTC CKTQGANGYTF
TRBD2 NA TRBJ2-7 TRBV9 TGTGCCAGCAGCGTAAAAGCGGGAGGGCCGAGCTCCTACGAGCAGTACTTC CASSVKAGGPSSYEQYF
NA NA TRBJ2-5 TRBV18 TGTGCCAGCTCACCACAGGGTCAAGAGACCCAGTACTTC CASSPQGQETQYF
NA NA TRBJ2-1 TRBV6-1 TGTGCCAGCAGCCAGACTAGGGCTTCCCACAATGAGCAGTTCTTC CASSQTRASHNEQFF
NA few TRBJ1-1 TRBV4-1 TGCGCCAGCAGCCAAGATCGCACAGCGAACACTGAAGCTTTCTTT CASSQDRTANTEAFF
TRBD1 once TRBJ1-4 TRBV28 TGTGCCAGCAGTTTTGGGGGAGGGGGCGAAAAACTGTTTTTT CASSFGGGGEKLFF
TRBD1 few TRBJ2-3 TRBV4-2 TGTGCCAGCAGCCAAGCGTCCGGACAGGCGAACACGGGTACGCAGTATTTT CASSQASGQANTGTQYF
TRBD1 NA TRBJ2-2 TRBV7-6 TGTGCCAGCAGCGGAACCGGGACAGGGCCCGGGGAGCTGTTTTTT CASSGTGTGPGELFF
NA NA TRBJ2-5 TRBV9 TGTGCCAGCAGCGTAGGCCCAGCGGCCCAAGAGACCCAGTACTTC CASSVGPAAQETQYF
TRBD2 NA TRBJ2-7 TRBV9 TGTGCCAGCAGCGTATCGGCTAGCGGGAGCCACGAGCAGTACTTC CASSVSASGSHEQYF
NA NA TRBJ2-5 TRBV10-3 TGTGCCATCAGAGACTACCAGCAAGAGACCCAGTACTTC CAIRDYQQETQYF
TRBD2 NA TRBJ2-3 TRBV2 TGTGCCAGCAGTGCACCGGGAGGGCCTACAGATACGCAGTATTTT CASSAPGGPTDTQYF
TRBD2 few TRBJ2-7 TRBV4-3 TGCGCCAGCAGCCCCCGGGGGGGAGGCGTCTACGAGCAGTACTTC CASSPRGGGVYEQYF
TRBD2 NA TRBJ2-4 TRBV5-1 TGCGCCAGCAGCTTGATAGGGGGAACATCCGGGACTAGCAAAAACATTCAGTACTTC CASSLIGGTSGTSKNIQYF
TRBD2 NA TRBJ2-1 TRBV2 TGTGCCAGCAAAGTACGGACTAGCGGGAACGATGAGCAGTTCTTC CASKVRTSGNDEQFF
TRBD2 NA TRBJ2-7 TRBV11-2 TGTGCCAGCAGCCCGCGGCTAAGCGGGAGGGTGCACGAGCAGTACTTC CASSPRLSGRVHEQYF
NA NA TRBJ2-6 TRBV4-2 TGTGCCAGCAGCCAAGATCGGGGCGGCTCTGGGGCCAACGTCCTGACTTTC CASSQDRGGSGANVLTF
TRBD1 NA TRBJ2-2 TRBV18 TGTGCCAGCTCAGAGGGACAGCACACCGGGGAGCTGTTTTTT CASSEGQHTGELFF